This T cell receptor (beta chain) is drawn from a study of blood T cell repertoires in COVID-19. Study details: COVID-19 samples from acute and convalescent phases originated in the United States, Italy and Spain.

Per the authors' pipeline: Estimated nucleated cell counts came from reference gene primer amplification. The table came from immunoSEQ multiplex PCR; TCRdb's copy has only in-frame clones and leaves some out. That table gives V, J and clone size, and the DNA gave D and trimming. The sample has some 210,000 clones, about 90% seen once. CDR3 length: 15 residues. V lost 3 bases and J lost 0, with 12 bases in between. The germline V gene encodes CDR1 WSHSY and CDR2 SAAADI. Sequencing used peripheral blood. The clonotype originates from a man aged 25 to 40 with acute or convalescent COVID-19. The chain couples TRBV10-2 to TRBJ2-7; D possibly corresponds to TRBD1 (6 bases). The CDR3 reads CASSDIRGSSYEQYF. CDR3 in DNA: TGCGCCAGCAGTGATATAAGGGGGAGCTCCTACGAGCAGTACTTC.